The subject of this entry is one T cell receptor beta chain. This sample is drawn from a study of blood T cell repertoires in COVID-19. The CDR3 covers 14 residues. V was pared by 8 bases and J by 5 bases, with 12 bases of the junction left unmatched. The germline V gene has CDR1 SNHLY and CDR2 FYNNEI. Assay used: immunoSEQ multiplex PCR; TCRdb lists only in-frame clones, some missing. The table lists some 240,000 clones, more than 65% of them singletons. Sequencing used PBMCs or T cells enriched from blood (not recorded which). V is TRBV2 and J is TRBJ2-7; 7 bases map to TRBD1. The source of this sequence is a man in his fifties who had recovered from COVID-19. CDR3 loop: CASQPHEGANEQYF. The CDR3 DNA sequence: TGTGCCAGCCAGCCCCATGAGGGGGCGAACGAGCAGTACTTC.